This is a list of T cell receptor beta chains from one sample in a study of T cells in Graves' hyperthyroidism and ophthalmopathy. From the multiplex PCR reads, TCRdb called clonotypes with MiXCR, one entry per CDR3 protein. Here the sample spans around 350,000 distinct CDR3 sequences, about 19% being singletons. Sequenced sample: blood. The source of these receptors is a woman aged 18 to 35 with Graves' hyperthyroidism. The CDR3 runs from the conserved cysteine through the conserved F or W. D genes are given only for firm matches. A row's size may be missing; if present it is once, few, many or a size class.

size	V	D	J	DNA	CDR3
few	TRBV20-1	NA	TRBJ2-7	TGCAGTGCCCATGGGGAGGGGGCGCCCCTCGAGCAGTACTTC	CSAHGEGAPLEQYF
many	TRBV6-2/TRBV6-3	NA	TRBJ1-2	TGTGCCAGCAGGGATCCTAACTATGGCTACACCTTC	CASRDPNYGYTF
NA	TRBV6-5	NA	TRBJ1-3	TGTGCCAGCAGTTACTTCAGGGGACTCTCTGGAAACACCATATATTTT	CASSYFRGLSGNTIYF
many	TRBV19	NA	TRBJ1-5	TGTGCCAGTAGTCGAACTAACTGGTTTGGAGAACGGGAAAATCAGCCCCAGCATTTT	CASSRTNWFGERENQPQHF
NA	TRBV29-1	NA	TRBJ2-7	TGCAGCGTTGACGGACAAGACGAGCAGTACTTC	CSVDGQDEQYF
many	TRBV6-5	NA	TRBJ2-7	TGTGCCAGCAGTTACTCGAGGGGTCAAACAGGCGAGCAGTACTTC	CASSYSRGQTGEQYF
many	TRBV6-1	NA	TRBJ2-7	TGTGCCAGCAGTCGAGGAGGGGGAACCTACGAGCAGTACTTC	CASSRGGGTYEQYF
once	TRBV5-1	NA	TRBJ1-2	TGCGCCAGCAGCTCGGACAGTCGGGATGGCTACACCTTC	CASSSDSRDGYTF
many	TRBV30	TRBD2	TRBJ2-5	TGTGCCTGGAGTGGAGGGAGTAGCGGGGTAATAAAAGAGACCCAGTACTTC	CAWSGGSSGVIKETQYF
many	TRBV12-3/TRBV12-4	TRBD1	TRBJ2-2	TGTGCCAGCAGACAGACAGGGGGAGAGAACACCGGGGAGCTGTTTTTT	CASRQTGGENTGELFF
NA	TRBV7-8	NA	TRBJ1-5	TGTGCCAGCAGTACAGGGACGGGTGGGGTAGGCAATCAGCCCCAGCATTTT	CASSTGTGGVGNQPQHF
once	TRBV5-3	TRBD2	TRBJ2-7	TGTGCCTCCGAGGCTAGCGGCCCCTACGAACATTACTTC	CASEASGPYEHYF
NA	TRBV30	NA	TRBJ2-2	TGTGCCTGGACCGCGAACACCGGGGAGCTGTTTTTT	CAWTANTGELFF
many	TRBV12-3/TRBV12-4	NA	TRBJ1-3	TGTGCCAGCAGTTTTGAAAGAAACACCATATATTTT	CASSFERNTIYF
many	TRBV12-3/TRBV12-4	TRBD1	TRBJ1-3	TGTGCCAGCAGCCGAGGACAGGGGAACACCATATATTTT	CASSRGQGNTIYF
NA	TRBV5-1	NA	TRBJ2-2	TGCGCCAGCAGCTGGGGGACCCTCAAGACAGTTAACACCGGGGAGCTGTTTTTT	CASSWGTLKTVNTGELFF
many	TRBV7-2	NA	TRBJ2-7	TGTGCCAGCAGCCCCGACACTGGGGTGCTCGAGCAGTACTTC	CASSPDTGVLEQYF
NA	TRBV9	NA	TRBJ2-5	TGTGCCAGCAGCGTAGACCACCAGGGATGGGAGACCCAGTACTTC	CASSVDHQGWETQYF
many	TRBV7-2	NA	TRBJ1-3	TGTGCCAGCAGCTTACCCAGCCCCGACAGGAGAAACACCATATATTTT	CASSLPSPDRRNTIYF
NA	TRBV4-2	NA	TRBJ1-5	TGTGCCAGCAGCCAAGATCTGGGCGGGGATCAGCCCCAGCATTTT	CASSQDLGGDQPQHF
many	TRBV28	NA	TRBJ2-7	TGTGCCAGCAGTTCACAGGGCCCCTTCTACGAGCAGTACTTC	CASSSQGPFYEQYF
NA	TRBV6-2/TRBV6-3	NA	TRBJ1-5	TGTGCCAGCAGTAATTCAGGGTGGGGTTCGCCCCAGCATTTT	CASSNSGWGSPQHF
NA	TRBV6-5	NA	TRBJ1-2	TGTGCCAGCAGTTCTCAGGGGAATGGCTACACCTTC	CASSSQGNGYTF
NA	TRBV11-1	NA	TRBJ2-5	TGTGCCAGCAGCCGACTAGGTGCCAAAGAGACCCAGTACTTC	CASSRLGAKETQYF
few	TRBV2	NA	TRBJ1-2	NA	CANSEVVGVGNTF
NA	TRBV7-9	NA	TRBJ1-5	TGTGCCAGCAGCCAACCGGTGGGGCCCCAGCATTTT	CASSQPVGPQHF
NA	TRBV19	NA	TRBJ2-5	TGTGCCAGTAGTACCCAGGACTCGGCGATCCAGTACTTC	CASSTQDSAIQYF
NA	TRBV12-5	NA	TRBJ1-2	TGTGCTAGTGGGGACAGCTACTATGGCTACACCTTC	CASGDSYYGYTF
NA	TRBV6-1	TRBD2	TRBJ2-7	TGTGCCAGCAGTGAAGGGACTAGCGGGAGCGAGCAGTACTTC	CASSEGTSGSEQYF
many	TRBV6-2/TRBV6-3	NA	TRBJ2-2	TGTGCCAGCAGACCGGGACGCAGGGAGCTGTTTTTT	CASRPGRRELFF
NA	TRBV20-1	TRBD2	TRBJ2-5	TGCAGTGCTAGATCGATAGCGGGGAGAGAGACCCAGTACTTC	CSARSIAGRETQYF
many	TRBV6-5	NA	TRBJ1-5	TGTGCCAGCAGTTACTCGAGTAGGCCTTTTAGCAATCAGCCCCAGCATTTT	CASSYSSRPFSNQPQHF
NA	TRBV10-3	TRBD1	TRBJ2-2	TGTGCCATCAGTGAGCCCGGGACAGGGGGCATCGGGGAGCTGTTTTTT	CAISEPGTGGIGELFF
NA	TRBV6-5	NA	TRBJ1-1	TGTGCCAGCAGTTACGGCAGCTACACTGAAGCTTTCTTT	CASSYGSYTEAFF
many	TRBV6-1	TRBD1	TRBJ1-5	TGTGCCAGCAGAACAAAAGGGGGCAGTAGCAATCAGCCCCAGCATTTT	CASRTKGGSSNQPQHF
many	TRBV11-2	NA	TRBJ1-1	TGTGCCAGCAGCTTAGTAAGGGGGAGGACGGAGGACACTGAAGCTTTCTTT	CASSLVRGRTEDTEAFF
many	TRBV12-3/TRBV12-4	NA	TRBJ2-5	TGTGCCAGCAGCCCGGGGGCTGTAGGGCAAGAGACCCAGTACTTC	CASSPGAVGQETQYF
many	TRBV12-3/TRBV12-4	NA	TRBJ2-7	TGTGCCAGCAGTTCAGACAGGTCTGGTGAGCAGTACTTC	CASSSDRSGEQYF
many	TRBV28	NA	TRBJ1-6	TGTGCCAGCAGTTTAGAGGCGCGTTCACCCCTCCACTTT	CASSLEARSPLHF
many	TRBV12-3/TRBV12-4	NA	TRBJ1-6	TGTGCCAGCAGCCTGCGTCGGGGGGGCTCCTATAATTCACCCCTCCACTTT	CASSLRRGGSYNSPLHF